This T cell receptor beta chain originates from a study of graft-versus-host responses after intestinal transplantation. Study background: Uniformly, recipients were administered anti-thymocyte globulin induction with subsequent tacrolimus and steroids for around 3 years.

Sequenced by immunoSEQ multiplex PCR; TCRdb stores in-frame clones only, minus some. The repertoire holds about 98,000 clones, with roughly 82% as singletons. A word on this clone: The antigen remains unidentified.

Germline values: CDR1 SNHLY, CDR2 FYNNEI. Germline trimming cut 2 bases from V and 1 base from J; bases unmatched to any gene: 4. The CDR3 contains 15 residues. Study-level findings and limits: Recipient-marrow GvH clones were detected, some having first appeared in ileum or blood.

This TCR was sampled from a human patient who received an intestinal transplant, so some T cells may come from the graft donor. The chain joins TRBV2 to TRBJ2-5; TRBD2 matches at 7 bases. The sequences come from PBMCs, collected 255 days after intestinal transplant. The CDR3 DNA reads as TGTGCCAGCAGTGAAACAGCGGGACCCCAAGAGACCCAGTACTTC. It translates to CASSETAGPQETQYF.